These T cell receptor beta chains were read from a single sample in a study of blood T cell repertoires in COVID-19. The data were produced by immunoSEQ multiplex PCR, yet TCRdb's version contains in-frame clones alone and is incomplete. The repertoire holds 55,000 or so clones, with just over 90% as singletons. The sequenced sample consisted of peripheral blood. The receptors come from a man aged 40-49 years with acute or convalescent COVID-19. CDR3s include the opening cysteine and the closing phenylalanine or tryptophan. D genes are given only for firm matches. Rows may omit the clone size; those that give it use once, few, many or a size class.

clone_size	d_call	v_call	j_call	cdr3_nt	cdr3_aa
NA	NA	TRBV7-9	TRBJ2-7	TGTGCCAGCAGCCCCGACCGGCAGGGTATCTACGAGCAGTACTTC	CASSPDRQGIYEQYF
NA	NA	TRBV7-9	TRBJ1-4	TGTGCCAGCAGCTTAGCGGCCTCAGAAAAACTGTTTTTT	CASSLAASEKLFF
NA	TRBD2	TRBV6-4	TRBJ2-2	TGTGCCAGCAGTGAGACTAGCGGGAGCACCGGGGAGCTGTTTTTT	CASSETSGSTGELFF
NA	TRBD1	TRBV7-9	TRBJ1-5	TGTGCCAGCAGCTCCTACGGACAGGGCGGAAGCAATCAGCCCCAGCATTTT	CASSSYGQGGSNQPQHF
NA	NA	TRBV14	TRBJ2-1	TGTGCCAGCAGCCCTATAGCTACTTACAATGAGCAGTTCTTC	CASSPIATYNEQFF
NA	TRBD2	TRBV7-2	TRBJ2-1	TGTGCCAGCCGCGTTGGCGGGAGAGCCTACAATGAGCAGTTCTTC	CASRVGGRAYNEQFF
NA	NA	TRBV11-2	TRBJ1-5	TGTGCCAGCAGCTTAGACAGGGGTCTCAATCAGCCCCAGCATTTT	CASSLDRGLNQPQHF
NA	NA	TRBV6-5	TRBJ1-5	TGTGCCAGCAGTTACTCGATTTTCGGGACTGGGCAGCATTTT	CASSYSIFGTGQHF
NA	TRBD1	TRBV11-3	TRBJ2-7	TGTGCCAGCAGCTTTACCGGGACAGGGGGCGGTGAGCAGTACTTC	CASSFTGTGGGEQYF
NA	TRBD1	TRBV14	TRBJ2-7	TGTGCCAGCAGCCGTTGGGACAGCTCTATCTACGAGCAGTACTTC	CASSRWDSSIYEQYF
NA	TRBD1	TRBV2	TRBJ2-7	TGTGCCAGCAGCTTCGACCCGACAGGGGGGACCTACGAGCAGTACTTC	CASSFDPTGGTYEQYF
few	TRBD2	TRBV4-2	TRBJ2-5	TGTGCCAGCAGCCAAGATGGAACTAGCGGATTGCAAGAGACCCAGTACTTC	CASSQDGTSGLQETQYF
NA	NA	TRBV7-9	TRBJ2-1	TGTGCCAGCAGCTTACGGTGGGAACAGGACAATGAGCAGTTCTTC	CASSLRWEQDNEQFF
NA	TRBD2	TRBV5-5	TRBJ2-3	TGTGCCAGCAGCTATAGCGGGAGGATGGGCACAGATACGCAGTATTTT	CASSYSGRMGTDTQYF
once	NA	TRBV12-3/TRBV12-4	TRBJ2-7	TGTGCCAGCAGTCCATCAAATCCCTACGAGCAGTACTTC	CASSPSNPYEQYF
NA	TRBD2	TRBV5-1	TRBJ2-5	TGCGCCAGCAGCTTGGGACTAGCGGGAAGGGACCAAGAGACCCAGTACTTC	CASSLGLAGRDQETQYF
NA	NA	TRBV5-8	TRBJ1-4	TGTGCCAGCAGCTTGGTCTTGGCAGGGACTAATGAAAAACTGTTTTTT	CASSLVLAGTNEKLFF
NA	NA	TRBV19	TRBJ1-4	TGTGCCAGTAGTATAGTCTTGAATGAAAAACTGTTTTTT	CASSIVLNEKLFF
NA	NA	TRBV3-1/TRBV3-2	TRBJ1-1	TGTGCCAGCAGCCAAGGTCGGCAGGGCACTGAAGCTTTCTTT	CASSQGRQGTEAFF
NA	NA	TRBV6-6	TRBJ1-4	TGTGCCAGCAGTTACTCCGGGGGGGCGGGTGAAAAACTGTTTTTT	CASSYSGGAGEKLFF
once	NA	TRBV19	TRBJ1-2	TGTGCCAGTAAACGACAGAACTATGGCTACACCTTC	CASKRQNYGYTF
NA	TRBD2	TRBV7-6	TRBJ2-3	TGTGCCAGCAGCTTGTTGCTAGCGGGACAATCAGATACGCAGTATTTT	CASSLLLAGQSDTQYF
NA	TRBD1	TRBV5-4	TRBJ1-1	TGTGCCAGCAGCACGGGACAGTCGGGGAATACTGAAGCTTTCTTT	CASSTGQSGNTEAFF
NA	NA	TRBV6-6	TRBJ1-1	TGTGCCAACAAACGAACAGCGAACACTGAAGCTTTCTTT	CANKRTANTEAFF
NA	TRBD2	TRBV14	TRBJ2-3	TGTGCCAGCAGCCAAGATAGTCTAGCGGGAGGGGCCTTCCGCACAGATACGCAGTATTTT	CASSQDSLAGGAFRTDTQYF
NA	NA	TRBV9	TRBJ2-7	TGTGCCAGCAGTCGGGGAGCGGGCGCCTACGAGCAGTACTTC	CASSRGAGAYEQYF
NA	NA	TRBV4-1	TRBJ2-7	TGCGCCAGCAGCCAAGATGGACAGACGAGCTCCTACGAGCAGTACTTC	CASSQDGQTSSYEQYF
NA	NA	TRBV21-1	TRBJ1-5	TGTGCCAGCAGCAAGAAACAGGGAGTCCATCAGCCCCAGCATTTT	CASSKKQGVHQPQHF
NA	NA	TRBV27	TRBJ2-7	TGTGCCAGCAGTTTACGCGGGAACTCCTACGAGCAGTACTTC	CASSLRGNSYEQYF
NA	NA	TRBV2	TRBJ2-1	TGTGCCCAGGCCAGCTCCTACAATGAGCAGTTCTTC	CAQASSYNEQFF
NA	NA	TRBV2	TRBJ1-5	TGTGCCAGCAGCCTCGCGTTCGGGCAGCCCCAGCATTTT	CASSLAFGQPQHF
NA	TRBD1	TRBV30	TRBJ1-1	TGTGCCTGGTCTCGGGACAGGGGGCTGCACACTGAAGCTTTCTTT	CAWSRDRGLHTEAFF
NA	NA	TRBV6-2/TRBV6-3	TRBJ1-2	TGTGCCAGCAGCGGACACCTCTATGGCTACACCTTC	CASSGHLYGYTF
NA	NA	TRBV7-9	TRBJ1-4	TGTGCCAGCAGCTGGTGGGGGCTTAATGAAAAACTGTTTTTT	CASSWWGLNEKLFF
once	TRBD2	TRBV5-8	TRBJ2-7	TGTGCCAGCAGCTTGCCAGGACTAGCGGGAGCCGAGCAGTACTTC	CASSLPGLAGAEQYF
NA	TRBD2	TRBV5-4	TRBJ2-1	TGTGCCAGCAGCTTGGTAGGGAGAAACCTCGGCGGGAGAGGTTACAATGAGCAGTTCTTC	CASSLVGRNLGGRGYNEQFF
few	TRBD1	TRBV7-2	TRBJ2-7	TGTGCCAGCAGCTTAGACAGGGGTTCCTACGAGCAGTACTTC	CASSLDRGSYEQYF
NA	TRBD2	TRBV11-2	TRBJ2-1	TGTGCCAGCAGGCGAGCGGGAGCCAATGAGCAGTTCTTC	CASRRAGANEQFF
NA	NA	TRBV3-1/TRBV3-2	TRBJ1-1	TGTGCCAGCAGCCGAAACACGAACACTGAAGCTTTCTTT	CASSRNTNTEAFF
NA	NA	TRBV7-2	TRBJ2-4	TGTGCCAGCACCTGGGACAAGAAAAACATTCAGTACTTC	CASTWDKKNIQYF
NA	TRBD2	TRBV11-2	TRBJ2-7	TGTGCCAGCAGCATAAACTCGGGCGGGAGGGCCTACGAGCAGTACTTC	CASSINSGGRAYEQYF
NA	TRBD2	TRBV2	TRBJ2-1	TGTGCCAGCAGTGAAGCGCTTAGAGCGGGAGAGCTTAATGAGCAGTTCTTC	CASSEALRAGELNEQFF
NA	NA	TRBV12-3/TRBV12-4	TRBJ2-5	TGTGCCAGCAGTTTAATGGCAGGTGGGACCCAGTACTTC	CASSLMAGGTQYF
NA	NA	TRBV10-3	TRBJ1-1	TGTGCCACCACAGAGAACACTGAAGCTTTCTTT	CATTENTEAFF
NA	TRBD2	TRBV2	TRBJ2-1	TGTGCCAGCAGCCTAACCGGGACTAGCGGCCCTAATGAGCAGTTCTTC	CASSLTGTSGPNEQFF
NA	NA	TRBV6-5	TRBJ1-6	TGTGCCAGCAGTTTACGGACTCTCCAGAGGTCACCCCTCCACTTT	CASSLRTLQRSPLHF
NA	TRBD1	TRBV28	TRBJ2-1	TGTGCCAGCAGAGCCTCGGGACAGGGGTTTAATGAGCAGTTCTTC	CASRASGQGFNEQFF
NA	TRBD1	TRBV2	TRBJ1-4	TGTGCCAGCTCTGGGGCAGGGGGAAATGAAAAACTGTTTTTT	CASSGAGGNEKLFF
NA	TRBD2	TRBV19	TRBJ2-3	TGTGCCAGTAGTATAGATACGGGAGGGCCCACAGATACGCAGTATTTT	CASSIDTGGPTDTQYF
NA	NA	TRBV4-2	TRBJ1-1	TGTGCCAGCAGCCAAGGAGCCGACAGGACGGGCACTGAAGCTTTCTTT	CASSQGADRTGTEAFF
NA	NA	TRBV30	TRBJ1-3	TGTGCCTGGACTACCGGACAGGGAAACACCATATATTTT	CAWTTGQGNTIYF
NA	NA	TRBV9	TRBJ1-1	TGTGCCAGCAGCGTTATCCTGAACACTGAAGCTTTCTTT	CASSVILNTEAFF
few	TRBD2	TRBV11-2	TRBJ2-5	TGTGCCAGCAGCTTAGAGGGACTAGCGGGAGCAGAGACCCAGTACTTC	CASSLEGLAGAETQYF
NA	TRBD1	TRBV29-1	TRBJ1-2	TGCAGCGTTGTTTTCACAGGGGCCAACTATGGCTACACCTTC	CSVVFTGANYGYTF
once	TRBD1	TRBV7-2	TRBJ2-5	TGTGCCAGCAGCCCATACAGGGGTAGAGAGACCCAGTACTTC	CASSPYRGRETQYF